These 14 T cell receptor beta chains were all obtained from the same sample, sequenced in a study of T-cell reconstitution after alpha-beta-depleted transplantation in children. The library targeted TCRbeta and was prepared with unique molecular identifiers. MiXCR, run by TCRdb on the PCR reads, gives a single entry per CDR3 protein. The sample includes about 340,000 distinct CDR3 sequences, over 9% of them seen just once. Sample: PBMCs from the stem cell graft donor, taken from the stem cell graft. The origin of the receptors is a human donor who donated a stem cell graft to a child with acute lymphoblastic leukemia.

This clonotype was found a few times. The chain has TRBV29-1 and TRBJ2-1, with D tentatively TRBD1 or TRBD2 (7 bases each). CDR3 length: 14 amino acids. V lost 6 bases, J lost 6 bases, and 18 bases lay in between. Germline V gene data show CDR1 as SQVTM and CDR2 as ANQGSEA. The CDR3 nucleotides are TGCAGCGTGGATGGACTAGGGGGCATCAATGAGCAGTTCTTC. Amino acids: CSVDGLGGINEQFF.

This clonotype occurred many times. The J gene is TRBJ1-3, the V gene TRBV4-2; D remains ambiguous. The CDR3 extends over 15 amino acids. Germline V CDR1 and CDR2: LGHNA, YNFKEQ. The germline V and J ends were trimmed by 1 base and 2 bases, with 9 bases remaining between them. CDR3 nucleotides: TGTGCCAGCAGCCAAGTCGGTGGCACTGGAAACACCATATATTTT. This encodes CASSQVGGTGNTIYF.

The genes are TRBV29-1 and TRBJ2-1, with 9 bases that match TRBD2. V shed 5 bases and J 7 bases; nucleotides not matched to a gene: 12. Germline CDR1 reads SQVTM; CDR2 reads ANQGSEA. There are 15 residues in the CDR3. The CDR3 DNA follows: TGCAGCGTTCGCGTCGGGACTAGCATGGGTAATGAGCAGTTCTTC. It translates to CSVRVGTSMGNEQFF.

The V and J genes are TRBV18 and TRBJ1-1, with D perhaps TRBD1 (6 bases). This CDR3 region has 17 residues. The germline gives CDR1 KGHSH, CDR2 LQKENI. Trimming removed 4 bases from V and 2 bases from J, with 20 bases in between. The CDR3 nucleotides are TGTGCCAGCTCACTCATATACAAGAAACAGGGTAACACTGAAGCTTTCTTT. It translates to CASSLIYKKQGNTEAFF.

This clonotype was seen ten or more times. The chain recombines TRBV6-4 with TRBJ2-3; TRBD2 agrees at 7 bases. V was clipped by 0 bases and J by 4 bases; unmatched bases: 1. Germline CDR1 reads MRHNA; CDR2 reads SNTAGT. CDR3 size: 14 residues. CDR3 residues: CASSDSLAADTQYF. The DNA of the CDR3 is TGTGCCAGCAGTGACTCGCTAGCGGCAGATACGCAGTATTTT.

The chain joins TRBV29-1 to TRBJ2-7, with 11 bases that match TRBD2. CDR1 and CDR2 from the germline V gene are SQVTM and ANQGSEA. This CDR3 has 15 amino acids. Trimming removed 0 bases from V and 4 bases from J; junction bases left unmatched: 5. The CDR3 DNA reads TGCAGCGTTGAAGACCGACTAGCGGGGCTATACGAGCAGTACTTC. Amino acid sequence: CSVEDRLAGLYEQYF.

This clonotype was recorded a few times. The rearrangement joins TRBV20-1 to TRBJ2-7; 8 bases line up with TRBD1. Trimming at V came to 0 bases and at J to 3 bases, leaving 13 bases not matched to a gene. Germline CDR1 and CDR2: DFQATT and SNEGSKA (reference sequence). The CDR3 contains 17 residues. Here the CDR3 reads CSARDPVTGQGSYEQYF. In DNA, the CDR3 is TGCAGTGCTAGAGATCCGGTTACCGGACAGGGTAGCTACGAGCAGTACTTC.

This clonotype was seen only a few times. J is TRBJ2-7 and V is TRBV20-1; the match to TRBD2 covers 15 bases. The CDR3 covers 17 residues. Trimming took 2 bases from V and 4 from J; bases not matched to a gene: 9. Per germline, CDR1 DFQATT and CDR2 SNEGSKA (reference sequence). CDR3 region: CSARSRTSGRARYEQYF. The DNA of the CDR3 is TGCAGTGCTAGAAGCCGGACTAGCGGGAGGGCCCGGTACGAGCAGTACTTC.

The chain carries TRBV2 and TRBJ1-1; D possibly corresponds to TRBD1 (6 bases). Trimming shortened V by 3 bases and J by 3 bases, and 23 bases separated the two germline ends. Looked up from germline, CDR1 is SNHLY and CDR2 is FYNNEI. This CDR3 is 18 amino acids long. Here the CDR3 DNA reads TGTGCCAGCAGTGAGAATCCGGTCGGCACAGGGTGGGACACTGAAGCTTTCTTT. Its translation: CASSENPVGTGWDTEAFF.

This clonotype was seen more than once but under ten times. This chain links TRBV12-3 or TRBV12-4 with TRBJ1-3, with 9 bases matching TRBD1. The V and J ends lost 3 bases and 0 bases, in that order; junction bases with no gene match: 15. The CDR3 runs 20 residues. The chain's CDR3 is CASSFQGVTGGYYSGNTIYF. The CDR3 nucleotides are TGTGCCAGCAGTTTTCAGGGTGTCACAGGGGGCTATTACTCTGGAAACACCATATATTTT.

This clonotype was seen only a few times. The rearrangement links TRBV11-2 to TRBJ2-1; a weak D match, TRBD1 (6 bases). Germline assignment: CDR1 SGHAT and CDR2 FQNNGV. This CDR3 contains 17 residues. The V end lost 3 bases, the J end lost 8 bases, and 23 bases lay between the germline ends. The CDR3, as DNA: TGTGCCAGCAGCTTGAGTGTTCCGGGACCCCAGGGGCATGAGCAGTTCTTC. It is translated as CASSLSVPGPQGHEQFF. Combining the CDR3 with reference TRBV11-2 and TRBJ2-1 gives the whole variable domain EAGVAQSPRYKIIEKRQSVAFWCNPISGHATLYWYQQILGQGPKLLIQFQNNGVVDDSQLPKDRFSAERLKGVDSTLKIQPAKLEDSAVYLCASSLSVPGPQGHEQFFGPGTRLTVL.

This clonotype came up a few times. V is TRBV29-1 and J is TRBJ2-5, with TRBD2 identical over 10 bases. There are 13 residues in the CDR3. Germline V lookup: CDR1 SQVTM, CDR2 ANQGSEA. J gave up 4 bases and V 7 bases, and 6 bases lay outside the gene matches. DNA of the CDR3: TGCAGCGGGACGGTAGCGGGAGGAGAGACCCAGTACTTC. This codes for CSGTVAGGETQYF.

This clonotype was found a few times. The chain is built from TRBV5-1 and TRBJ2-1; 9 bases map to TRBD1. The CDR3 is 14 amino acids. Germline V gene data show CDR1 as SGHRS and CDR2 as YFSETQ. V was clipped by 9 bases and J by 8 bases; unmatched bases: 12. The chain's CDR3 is CATSGTGHTDEQFF. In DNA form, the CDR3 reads TGCGCCACCTCCGGGACAGGGCACACCGATGAGCAGTTCTTC.

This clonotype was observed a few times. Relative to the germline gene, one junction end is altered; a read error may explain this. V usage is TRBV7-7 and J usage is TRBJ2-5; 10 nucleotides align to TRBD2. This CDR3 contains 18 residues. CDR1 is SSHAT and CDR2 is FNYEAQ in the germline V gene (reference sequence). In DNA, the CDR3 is TGTGCTAGCAGTCCTAGCGGGAGCGTTACAATACAGCAAGAGACCCAGTACTTC. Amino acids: CASSPSGSVTIQQETQYF. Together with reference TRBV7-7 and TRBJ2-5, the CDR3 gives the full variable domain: GAGVSQSPRYKVTKRGQDVTLRCDPISSHATLYWYQQALGQGPEFLTYFNYEAQPDKSGLPSDRFSAERPEGSISTLTIQRTEQRDSAMYRCASSPSGSVTIQQETQYFGPGTRLLVL.